These 22 T cell receptor beta chains were sequenced from one sample in a study of cytomegalovirus exposure and HLA in healthy donors. Use of 60 Vbeta and 13 Jbeta primers characterized the PCR. Assay: immunoSEQ multiplex PCR; the TCRdb copy retains only in-frame clones and omits some. This sample has about 120,000 clones, with roughly 79% found just once. The sequenced material came from PBMCs. These receptors came from a woman aged 18-30 years in good health and CMV-seronegative.

CDR3 sequence: CASSLNMFNYGYTF. The CDR3, as DNA: TGTGCCAGCAGCTTGAACATGTTCAACTATGGCTACACCTTC. This chain connects TRBV5-6 to TRBJ1-2; no clear D. CDR1 is SGHDT, CDR2 YYEEEE, per germline. V was trimmed by 1 base and J by 2 bases, leaving 9 bases between them. CDR3 length: 14 amino acids.

This clone was seen a single time. The chain has TRBV5-1 and TRBJ1-1; no reliable D call. Trimming stripped 0 bases from V and 7 bases from J, with 4 bases between. The CDR3 sequence is 11 residues long. Germline values: CDR1 SGHRS, CDR2 YFSETQ. CDR3 loop: CASSLDGEAFF. As DNA, the CDR3 is TGCGCCAGCAGCTTGGACGGTGAAGCTTTCTTT.

V is TRBV27 and J is TRBJ1-1, with D possibly matching TRBD1 (5 bases). V was clipped by 0 bases and J by 6 bases, with 11 bases between them. This CDR3 is 14 amino acids long. Germline V gene data show CDR1 as MNHEY and CDR2 as SMNVEV (reference sequence). In DNA, the CDR3 is TGTGCCAGCAGTTTATCGGGGGGAAGCCCTGAAGCTTTCTTT. Translation gives CASSLSGGSPEAFF.

The V call is TRBV29-1, the J call TRBJ1-1, with 8 bases aligning to TRBD1. V lost 6 bases to trimming and J lost 1 base; unmatched junction nucleotides: 4. The CDR3 loop spans 13 amino acids. The germline V gene encodes CDR1 SQVTM and CDR2 ANQGSEA. CDR3 loop: CSVQQGGNTEAFF. CDR3 DNA sequence: TGCAGCGTGCAACAGGGGGGGAACACTGAAGCTTTCTTT.

This chain joins TRBV11-2 and TRBJ2-2; TRBD1 matches at 8 bases. The CDR3 consists of 17 residues. Germline V gene data show CDR1 as SGHAT and CDR2 as FQNNGV. Trimming removed 7 bases from V and 2 bases from J; junction bases left unmatched: 12. The CDR3 region is CASTPQGAPFNTGELFF. The CDR3 coding sequence is TGTGCCAGCACCCCGCAGGGGGCCCCCTTTAACACCGGGGAGCTGTTTTTT.

The sample holds a few counts of this clone. This chain links TRBV10-3 with TRBJ1-1; 9 bases line up with TRBD1. The V segment lost 3 bases and the J segment 0 bases; nucleotides outside the gene matches: 14. Germline-derived CDR1 and CDR2 are ENHRY and SYGVKD. This CDR3 spans 19 amino acids. CDR3 amino acids: CAISETAGTGKLMNTEAFF. The CDR3 DNA sequence: TGTGCCATCAGTGAAACAGCCGGGACAGGGAAATTAATGAACACTGAAGCTTTCTTT.

The V call is TRBV6-4, the J call TRBJ2-7; a possible D gene is TRBD2 (6 bases). The V gene lost 4 bases and the J gene lost 0 bases, with 13 bases spanning the gap. Germline-derived CDR1 and CDR2 are MRHNA and SNTAGT. CDR3 size: 15 residues. The CDR3 coding sequence is TGTGCCAGCAGTGGTACTATCGGGGGCTCCTACGAGCAGTACTTC. Translating it yields CASSGTIGGSYEQYF.

This rearrangement joins TRBV30 to TRBJ2-2; D is ambiguous. The CDR3 consists of 13 residues. Germline V gene lookup returns CDR1 GTSNPN and CDR2 SVGIG (reference sequence). Deletions cut 8 bases from V and 3 bases from J, with 13 bases between. Written as DNA, the CDR3 is TGTGCCGCGGCCAAAACCTACACCGGGGAGCTGTTTTTT. Its translation is CAAAKTYTGELFF.

The chain recombines TRBV7-9 with TRBJ1-4; D unclear. The V gene lost 9 bases and the J gene lost 1 base, with 12 bases spanning the gap. The CDR3 is 14 amino acids. Germline V CDR1 and CDR2: SEHNR, FQNEAQ (reference sequence). CDR3 sequence: CASLQGRTNEKLFF. DNA for the CDR3: TGTGCCAGTTTGCAAGGGAGAACTAATGAAAAACTGTTTTTT.

V gene TRBV5-4 combines with J gene TRBJ1-4, with D possibly matching TRBD1 (5 bases). The CDR3 is made up of 15 amino acids. Per the germline V gene, CDR1 is SGHNT and CDR2 is YYREEE (reference sequence). V dropped 3 bases and J dropped 7 bases, with 16 bases sitting between them. CDR3 in amino acids: CASSSGDAEGEKLFF. In nucleotides, the CDR3 is TGTGCCAGCAGCTCGGGGGACGCGGAGGGTGAAAAACTGTTTTTT.

This clone was found once. The chain uses TRBV9 and TRBJ1-2; D unclear. Germline values: CDR1 SGDLS, CDR2 YYNGEE. The CDR3 length is 13 residues. V was cut by 0 bases and J by 4 bases, with 7 bases left in between. This CDR3 is CASSVGGVYGYTF. CDR3 nucleotides: TGTGCCAGCAGCGTAGGCGGTGTCTATGGCTACACCTTC.

J is TRBJ2-7 and V is TRBV5-1, with TRBD2 matching over 7 bases. Losses at the gene ends were 3 bases for V and 2 bases for J; bases not matched to a gene: 8. The CDR3 has 15 residues. Germline V gene sequence: CDR1 SGHRS, CDR2 YFSETQ. CDR3 sequence: CASSSYTGGTYEQYF. CDR3 sequence (DNA): TGCGCCAGCAGCTCCTACACGGGGGGAACCTACGAGCAGTACTTC.

The chain carries TRBV7-9 and TRBJ2-7; 7 nucleotides align to TRBD1. V was pared by 5 bases and J by 2 bases, with 6 bases of the junction left unmatched. This CDR3 region has 14 residues. Germline lookup yields CDR1 SEHNR and CDR2 FQNEAQ (reference sequence). The CDR3 region is CASSPPGTAYEQYF. CDR3 bases: TGTGCCAGCAGCCCCCCCGGGACAGCCTACGAGCAGTACTTC.

This rearrangement joins TRBV7-9 to TRBJ1-4, with 7 bases identical to TRBD1. Germline CDR1 SEHNR, CDR2 FQNEAQ (reference sequence). The V gene end was trimmed by 4 bases and the J gene end by 7 bases; junction bases not matched to a gene: 6. The CDR3 has 14 amino acids. CDR3 loop: CASSYRGLVEKLFF. The CDR3 DNA follows: TGTGCCAGCAGCTACAGGGGTTTGGTTGAAAAACTGTTTTTT.

The CDR3 coding sequence is TGTGCCATACGGGGACAGGGGGCGTGGGAGACCCAGTACTTC. Residues: CAIRGQGAWETQYF. V gene TRBV6-1 combines with J gene TRBJ2-5, with 12 positions matching TRBD1. The germline V gene encodes CDR1 MNHNS and CDR2 SASEGT. Trimming took 10 bases from V and 5 from J; bases not matched to a gene: 8. The length of the CDR3 is 14 residues.

The chain has TRBV30 and TRBJ1-5; maybe TRBD1 (6 bases). CDR1 and CDR2 (germline): GTSNPN, SVGIG (reference sequence). The germline V and J ends were trimmed by 3 bases and 2 bases, with 20 bases remaining between them. The CDR3 loop spans 17 amino acids. The chain's CDR3 is CAWSPWEGEFGNQPQHF. As DNA, the CDR3 is TGTGCCTGGAGCCCCTGGGAGGGGGAATTCGGCAATCAGCCCCAGCATTTT. Using reference TRBV30 and TRBJ1-5 for the parts outside the CDR3, the full variable domain is SQTIHQWPATLVQPVGSPLSLECTVEGTSNPNLYWYRQAAGRGLQLLFYSVGIGQISSEVPQNLSASRPQDRQFILSSKKLLLSDSGFYLCAWSPWEGEFGNQPQHFGDGTRLSIL.

On this clone: Other DNA sequences of this sample code for an identical CDR3. J is TRBJ2-1 and V is TRBV9; D is unclear. Germline V gene lookup returns CDR1 SGDLS and CDR2 YYNGEE. V lost 0 bases and J lost 0, with 10 bases in between. This CDR3 is built from 16 residues. This CDR3 reads CASSVGADVSYNEQFF. The CDR3 bases are TGTGCCAGCAGCGTAGGGGCCGATGTCTCCTACAATGAGCAGTTCTTC.

The J gene is TRBJ2-7, the V gene TRBV7-9, with TRBD2 as a possible D gene (5 bases). The V end lost 5 bases, the J end lost 3 bases, and 20 bases lay between the germline ends. The CDR3 totals 16 residues. Germline assignment: CDR1 SEHNR and CDR2 FQNEAQ (reference sequence). In nucleotides, the CDR3 is TGTGCCAGCAGCCCTGCGGCGGGTCCGGAAGGCTACGAGCAGTACTTC. Its protein product is CASSPAAGPEGYEQYF.

This clone has more than one count but fewer than ten. The chain carries TRBV4-1 and TRBJ2-7; D possibly corresponds to TRBD1 (6 bases). CDR3 length: 16 residues. Germline V gene lookup returns CDR1 MGHRA and CDR2 YSYEKL. V was shortened by 1 base and J by 6 bases, with 19 bases between the two germline ends. Here the CDR3 reads CASSQVDGTLSGEQYF. In DNA, the CDR3 is TGCGCCAGCAGCCAAGTGGATGGGACACTTTCTGGCGAGCAGTACTTC.

This rearrangement joins TRBV7-7 to TRBJ1-2; 8 nucleotides align to TRBD1. The CDR3 runs to 13 residues. The germline V gene has CDR1 SSHAT and CDR2 FNYEAQ (reference sequence). CDR3 loop: CAKSYQGARGYTF. CDR3 DNA sequence: TGTGCTAAATCCTACCAGGGGGCGAGAGGCTACACCTTC.

The chain carries TRBV5-1 and TRBJ1-2, with 8 bases identical to TRBD1. The CDR3 length is 15 residues. V shed 4 bases and J 4 bases; nucleotides not matched to a gene: 9. Germline lookup yields CDR1 SGHRS and CDR2 YFSETQ. This CDR3 reads CASSLTDRGPYGYTF. CDR3 coding DNA: TGCGCCAGCAGCCTGACCGACAGGGGCCCCTATGGCTACACCTTC. Variable domain in full (rest from reference TRBV5-1 and TRBJ1-2): KAGVTQTPRYLIKTRGQQVTLSCSPISGHRSVSWYQQTPGQGLQFLFEYFSETQRNKGNFPGRFSGRQFSNSRSEMNVSTLELGDSALYLCASSLTDRGPYGYTFGSGTRLTVV.

The rearrangement links TRBV29-1 to TRBJ1-2, with D possibly TRBD1 on 5 matching bases. Per the germline V gene, CDR1 is SQVTM and CDR2 is ANQGSEA. This CDR3 spans 13 amino acids. Trimming shortened V by 2 bases and J by 7 bases, and 14 bases separated the two germline ends. The DNA of the CDR3 is TGCAGCGTTGAACAGGGTACGGTTCGTGGCTACACCTTC. Protein: CSVEQGTVRGYTF.